This TCR beta chain stems from a study of Graves' ophthalmopathy and Graves' hyperthyroidism. As for the study in general: Ophthalmopathy absent within 18 months of follow-up marked hyperthyroidism as stable.

As the template, RNA transcripts were used to amplify TCR beta CDR3 regions. HTBI primers were employed in first-round RT-PCR, then a second-round multiplex PCR followed. TCRdb analysed the multiplex PCR reads with MiXCR anew, one entry per CDR3 protein. The repertoire holds about 590,000 distinct CDR3 sequences, just under 40% seen once, with approximately 4.1% in the top ten. Germline CDR1 reads WSHSY; CDR2 reads SAAADI. This CDR3 has 14 residues. Between the trimmed V and J ends, which lost 3 bases and 3 bases, there was a span of 12 bases. Physicians reached a diagnosis by relying on clinical symptoms, serum thyroxine, TRAb, thyroid ultrasound and orbital computed tomography. Overall study results and limits: Separation of ophthalmopathy from stable hyperthyroidism was achieved by a 13-signature model, at approximately 90% sensitivity and roughly 80% specificity. The model forecast ophthalmopathy progression, reaching roughly 70% sensitivity and 72.22% specificity.

Notes on this clonotype: Its target is unknown.

The chain links TRBV10-2 to TRBJ2-7, with D perhaps TRBD2 (5 bases). Sample: peripheral blood or thyroid tissue (not recorded which). The clonotype originates from an adult man with Graves' hyperthyroidism. As DNA, the CDR3 is TGCGCCAGCAGTGAATGGGGAGAGAGCTACGAGCAGTACTTC. It encodes CASSEWGESYEQYF.